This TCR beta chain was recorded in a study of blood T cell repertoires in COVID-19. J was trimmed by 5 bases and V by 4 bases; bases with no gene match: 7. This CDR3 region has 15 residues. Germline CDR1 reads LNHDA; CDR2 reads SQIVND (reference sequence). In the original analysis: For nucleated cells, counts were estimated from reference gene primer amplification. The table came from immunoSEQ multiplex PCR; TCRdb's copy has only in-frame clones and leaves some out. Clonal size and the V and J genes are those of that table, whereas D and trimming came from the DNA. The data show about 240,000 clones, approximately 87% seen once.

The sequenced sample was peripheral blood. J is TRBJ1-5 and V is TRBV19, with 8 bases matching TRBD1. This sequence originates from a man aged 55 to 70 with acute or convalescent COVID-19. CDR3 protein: CASSTGQGFHQPQHF. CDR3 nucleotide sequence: TGTGCCAGTAGTACTGGACAGGGATTCCATCAGCCCCAGCATTTT.